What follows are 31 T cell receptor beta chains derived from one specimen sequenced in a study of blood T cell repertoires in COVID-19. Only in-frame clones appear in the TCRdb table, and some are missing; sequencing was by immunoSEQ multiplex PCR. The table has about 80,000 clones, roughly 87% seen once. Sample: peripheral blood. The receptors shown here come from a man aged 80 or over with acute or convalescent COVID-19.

The CDR3 here is CASSLSQGSEAGYTF. CDR3 nucleotides: TGTGCCAGCAGCTTATCCCAGGGGTCCGAGGCGGGCTACACCTTC. V usage is TRBV7-2 and J usage is TRBJ1-2, with a possible D match to TRBD1 (6 bases). The CDR3 sequence is 15 residues long. Trimming pared 2 bases from V and 8 bases from J, leaving 18 bases between. Germline-derived CDR1 and CDR2 are SGHTA and FQGNSA. Using reference TRBV7-2 and TRBJ1-2 for the parts outside the CDR3, the full variable domain is GAGVSQSPSNKVTEKGKDVELRCDPISGHTALYWYRQSLGQGLEFLIYFQGNSAPDKSGLPSDRFSAERTGGSVSTLTIQRTQQEDSAVYLCASSLSQGSEAGYTFGSGTRLTVV.

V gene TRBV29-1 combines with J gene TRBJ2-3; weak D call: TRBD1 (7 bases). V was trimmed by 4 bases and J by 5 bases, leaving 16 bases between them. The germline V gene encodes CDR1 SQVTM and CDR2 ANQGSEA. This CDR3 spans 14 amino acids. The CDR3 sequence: CSVGLQGRGDTQYF. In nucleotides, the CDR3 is TGCAGCGTTGGACTACAGGGGCGGGGAGATACGCAGTATTTT.

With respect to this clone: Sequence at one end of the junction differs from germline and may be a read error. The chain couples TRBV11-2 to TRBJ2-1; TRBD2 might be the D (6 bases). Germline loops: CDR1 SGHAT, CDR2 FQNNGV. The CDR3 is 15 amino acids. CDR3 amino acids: CASILSDGTYNEQFF. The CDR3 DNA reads TGTGCCAGCATCTTATCGGACGGGACTTACAATGAGCAGTTCTTC.

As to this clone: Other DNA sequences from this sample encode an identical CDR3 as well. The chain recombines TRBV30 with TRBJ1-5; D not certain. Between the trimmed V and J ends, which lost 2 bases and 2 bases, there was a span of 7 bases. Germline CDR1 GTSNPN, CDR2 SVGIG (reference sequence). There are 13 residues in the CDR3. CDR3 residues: CAWSLTGNQPQHF. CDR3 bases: TGTGCCTGGAGTCTCACAGGCAATCAGCCCCAGCATTTT.

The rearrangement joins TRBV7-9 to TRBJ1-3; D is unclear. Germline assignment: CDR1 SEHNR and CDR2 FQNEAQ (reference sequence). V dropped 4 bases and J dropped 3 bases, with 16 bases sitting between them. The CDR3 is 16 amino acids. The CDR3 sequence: CASSSPIVTDGNTIYF. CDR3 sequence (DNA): TGTGCCAGCAGCTCCCCCATCGTAACTGATGGAAACACCATATATTTT.

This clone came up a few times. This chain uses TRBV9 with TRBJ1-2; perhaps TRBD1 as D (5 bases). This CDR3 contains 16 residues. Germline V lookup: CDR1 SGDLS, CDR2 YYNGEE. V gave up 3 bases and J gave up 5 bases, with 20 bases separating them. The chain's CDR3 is CASSDPAAGSQYGYTF. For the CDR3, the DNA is TGTGCCAGCAGCGATCCTGCGGCAGGGTCTCAGTATGGCTACACCTTC.

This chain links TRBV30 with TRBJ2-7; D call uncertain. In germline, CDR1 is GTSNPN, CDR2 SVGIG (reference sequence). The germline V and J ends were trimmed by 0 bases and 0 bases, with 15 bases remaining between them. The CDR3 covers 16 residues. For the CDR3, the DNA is TGTGCCTGGAGTGTATCCCAGGTCAAGAGCTCCTACGAGCAGTACTTC. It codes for CAWSVSQVKSSYEQYF.

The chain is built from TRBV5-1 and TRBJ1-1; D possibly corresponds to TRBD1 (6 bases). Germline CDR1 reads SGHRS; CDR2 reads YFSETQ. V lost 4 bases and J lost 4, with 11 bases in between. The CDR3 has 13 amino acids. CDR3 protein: CASSEQGATEAFF. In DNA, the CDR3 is TGCGCCAGCAGCGAACAGGGAGCCACTGAAGCTTTCTTT.

CDR3 nucleotide sequence: TGCGCCAGCAGTGATTGGAGCAATGAGCAGTTCTTC. Its protein product is CASSDWSNEQFF. This chain uses TRBV10-2 with TRBJ2-1; D is unresolved. The germline V and J ends were trimmed by 3 bases and 6 bases, with 6 bases remaining between them. This CDR3 has 12 residues. Germline V lookup: CDR1 WSHSY, CDR2 SAAADI.

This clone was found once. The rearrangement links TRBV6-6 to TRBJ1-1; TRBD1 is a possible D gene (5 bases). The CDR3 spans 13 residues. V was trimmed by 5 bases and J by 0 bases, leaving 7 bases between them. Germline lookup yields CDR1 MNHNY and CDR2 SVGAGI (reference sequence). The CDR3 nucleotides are TGTGCCAGCAGTCGACAGATGAACACTGAAGCTTTCTTT. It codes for CASSRQMNTEAFF.

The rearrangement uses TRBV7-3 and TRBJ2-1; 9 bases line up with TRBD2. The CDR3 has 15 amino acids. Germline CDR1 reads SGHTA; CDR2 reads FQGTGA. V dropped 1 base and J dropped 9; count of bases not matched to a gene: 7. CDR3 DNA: TGTGCCAGCAGCTTAATAGCGGGGGCCCTAGGTGAGCAGTTCTTC. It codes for CASSLIAGALGEQFF.

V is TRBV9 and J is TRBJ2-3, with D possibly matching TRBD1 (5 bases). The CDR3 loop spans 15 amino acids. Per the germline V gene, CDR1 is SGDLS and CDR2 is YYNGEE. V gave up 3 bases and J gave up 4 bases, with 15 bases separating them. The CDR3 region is CASSGRGQGADTQYF. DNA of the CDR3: TGTGCCAGCAGCGGCCGTGGCCAGGGCGCAGATACGCAGTATTTT.

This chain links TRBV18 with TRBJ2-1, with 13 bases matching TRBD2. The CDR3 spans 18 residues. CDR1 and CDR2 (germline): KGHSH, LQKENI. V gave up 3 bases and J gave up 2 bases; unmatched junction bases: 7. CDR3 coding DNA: TGTGCCAGCTCACCGACACCGGGACTAGCGGGGACCTACAATGAGCAGTTCTTC. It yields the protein CASSPTPGLAGTYNEQFF.

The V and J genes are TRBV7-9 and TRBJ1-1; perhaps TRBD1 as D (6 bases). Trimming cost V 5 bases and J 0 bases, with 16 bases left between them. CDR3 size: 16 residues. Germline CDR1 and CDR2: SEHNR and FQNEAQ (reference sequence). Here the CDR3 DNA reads TGTGCCAGCAGCCTACAGGGTTTTGGGATGAACACTGAAGCTTTCTTT. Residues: CASSLQGFGMNTEAFF.

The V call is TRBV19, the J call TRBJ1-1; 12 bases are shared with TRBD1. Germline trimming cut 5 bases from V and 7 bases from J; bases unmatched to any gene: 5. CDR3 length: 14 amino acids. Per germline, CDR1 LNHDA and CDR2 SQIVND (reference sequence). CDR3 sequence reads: CASSPGTGGSEAFF. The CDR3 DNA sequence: TGTGCCAGTAGTCCTGGGACAGGGGGCAGTGAAGCTTTCTTT.

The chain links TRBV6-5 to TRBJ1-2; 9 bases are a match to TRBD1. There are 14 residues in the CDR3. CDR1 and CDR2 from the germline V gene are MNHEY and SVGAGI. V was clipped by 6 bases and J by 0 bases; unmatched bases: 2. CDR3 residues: CASRGTGTNYGYTF. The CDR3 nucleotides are TGTGCCAGCAGGGGGACAGGGACTAACTATGGCTACACCTTC.

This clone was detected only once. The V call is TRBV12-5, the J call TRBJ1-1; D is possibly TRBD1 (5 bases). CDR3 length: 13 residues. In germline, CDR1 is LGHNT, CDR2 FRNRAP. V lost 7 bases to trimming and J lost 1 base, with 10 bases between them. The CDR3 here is CASDLTGNTEAFF. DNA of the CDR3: TGTGCTAGTGACCTCACAGGGAACACTGAAGCTTTCTTT. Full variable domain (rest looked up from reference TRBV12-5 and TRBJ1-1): DARVTQTPRHKVTEMGQEVTMRCQPILGHNTVFWYRQTMMQGLELLAYFRNRAPLDDSGMPKDRFSAEMPDATLATLKIQPSEPRDSAVYFCASDLTGNTEAFFGQGTRLTVV.

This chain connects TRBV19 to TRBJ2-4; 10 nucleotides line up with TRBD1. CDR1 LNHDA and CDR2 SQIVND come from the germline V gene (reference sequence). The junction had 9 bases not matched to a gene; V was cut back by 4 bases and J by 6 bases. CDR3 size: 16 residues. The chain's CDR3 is CASSTSGTGAPNIQYF. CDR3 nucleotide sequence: TGTGCCAGTAGTACCTCCGGGACAGGGGCGCCAAACATTCAGTACTTC.

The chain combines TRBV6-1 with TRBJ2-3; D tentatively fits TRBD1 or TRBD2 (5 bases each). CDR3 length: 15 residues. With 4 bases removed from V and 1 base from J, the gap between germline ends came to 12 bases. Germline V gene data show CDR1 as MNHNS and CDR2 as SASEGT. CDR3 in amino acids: CASSGAGRGTDTQYF. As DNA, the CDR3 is TGTGCCAGCAGTGGAGCAGGGCGGGGCACAGATACGCAGTATTTT.

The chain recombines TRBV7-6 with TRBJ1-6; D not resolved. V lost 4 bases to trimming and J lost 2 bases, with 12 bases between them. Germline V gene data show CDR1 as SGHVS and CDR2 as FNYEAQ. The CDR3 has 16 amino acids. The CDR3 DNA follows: TGTGCCAGCAGCTCGACGCGCGGGGCCTATAATTCACCCCTCCACTTT. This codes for CASSSTRGAYNSPLHF. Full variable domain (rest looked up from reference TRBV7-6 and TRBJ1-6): GAGVSQSPRYKVTKRGQDVALRCDPISGHVSLYWYRQALGQGPEFLTYFNYEAQQDKSGLPNDRFSAERPEGSISTLTIQRTEQRDSAMYRCASSSTRGAYNSPLHFGNGTRLTVT.

CDR3 sequence: CASSSGTGRRSGGYTF. As DNA, the CDR3 is TGTGCCAGCAGTTCGGGGACAGGGAGAAGATCGGGTGGCTACACCTTC. V is TRBV6-5 and J is TRBJ1-2; 9 bases line up with TRBD1. The germline V gene encodes CDR1 MNHEY and CDR2 SVGAGI. V was clipped by 4 bases and J by 7 bases; unmatched bases: 13. This CDR3 is 16 amino acids long.

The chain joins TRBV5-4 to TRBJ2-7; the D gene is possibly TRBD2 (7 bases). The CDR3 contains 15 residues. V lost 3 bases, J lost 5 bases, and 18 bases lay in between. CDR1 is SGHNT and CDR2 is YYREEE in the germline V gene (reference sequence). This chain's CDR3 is CASSSKGGAENEQYF. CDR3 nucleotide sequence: TGTGCCAGCAGCTCCAAAGGGGGGGCTGAGAACGAGCAGTACTTC.

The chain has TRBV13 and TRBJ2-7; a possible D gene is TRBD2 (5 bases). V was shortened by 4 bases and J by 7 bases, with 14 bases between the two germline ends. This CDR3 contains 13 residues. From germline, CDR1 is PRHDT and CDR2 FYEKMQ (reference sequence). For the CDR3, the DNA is TGTGCCAGCAGCTACCGGATAAGGAGGGAGCAGTACTTC. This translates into CASSYRIRREQYF.

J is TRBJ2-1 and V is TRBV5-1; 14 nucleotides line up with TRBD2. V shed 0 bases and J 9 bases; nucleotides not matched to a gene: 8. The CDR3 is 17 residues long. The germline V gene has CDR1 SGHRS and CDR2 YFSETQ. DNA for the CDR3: TGCGCCAGCAGCTTGGCCGGGGGACTAGCGGGGGCGAGTGAGCAGTTCTTC. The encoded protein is CASSLAGGLAGASEQFF.

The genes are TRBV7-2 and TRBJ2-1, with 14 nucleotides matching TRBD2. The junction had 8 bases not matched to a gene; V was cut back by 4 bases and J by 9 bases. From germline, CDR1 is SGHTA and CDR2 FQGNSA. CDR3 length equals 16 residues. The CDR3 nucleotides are TGTGCCAGCAGCTATAGGACTAGCGGGGGGAGGGCTGAGCAGTTCTTC. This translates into CASSYRTSGGRAEQFF.

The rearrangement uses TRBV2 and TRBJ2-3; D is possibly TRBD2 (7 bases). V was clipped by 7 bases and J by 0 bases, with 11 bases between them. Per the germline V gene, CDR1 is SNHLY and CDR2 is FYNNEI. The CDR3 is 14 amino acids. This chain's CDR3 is CASIPGGSTDTQYF. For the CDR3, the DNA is TGTGCCAGCATCCCGGGGGGCAGCACAGATACGCAGTATTTT.

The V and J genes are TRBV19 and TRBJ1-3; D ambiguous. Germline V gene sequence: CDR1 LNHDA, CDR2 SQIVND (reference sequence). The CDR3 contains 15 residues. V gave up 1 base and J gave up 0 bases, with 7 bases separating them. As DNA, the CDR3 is TGTGCCAGTAGTATAGGGCGGAGCTCTGGAAACACCATATATTTT. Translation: CASSIGRSSGNTIYF.

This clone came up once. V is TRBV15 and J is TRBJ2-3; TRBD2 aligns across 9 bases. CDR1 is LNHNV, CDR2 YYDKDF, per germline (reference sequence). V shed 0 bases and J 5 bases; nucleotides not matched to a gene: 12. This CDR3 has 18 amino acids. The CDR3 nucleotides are TGTGCCACCAGCAGAGATACCGGAGGCGGGGGGGCAAGAGATACGCAGTATTTT. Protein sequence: CATSRDTGGGGARDTQYF.

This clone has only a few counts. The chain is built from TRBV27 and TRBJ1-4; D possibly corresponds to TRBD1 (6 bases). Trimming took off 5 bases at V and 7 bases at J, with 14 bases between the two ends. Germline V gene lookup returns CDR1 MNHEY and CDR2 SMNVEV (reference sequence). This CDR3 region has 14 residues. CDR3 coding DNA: TGTGCCAGCAGTCGAACAGGGTGGGTTGAAAAACTGTTTTTT. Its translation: CASSRTGWVEKLFF. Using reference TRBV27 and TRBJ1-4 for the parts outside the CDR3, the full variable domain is EAQVTQNPRYLITVTGKKLTVTCSQNMNHEYMSWYRQDPGLGLRQIYYSMNVEVTDKGDVPEGYKVSRKEKRNFPLILESPSPNQTSLYFCASSRTGWVEKLFFGSGTQLSVL.

CDR3 DNA sequence: TGTGCCAGCAGTGAGCGGCAAAGGGGTAGCTATGGCTACACCTTC. This gives the protein CASSERQRGSYGYTF. The chain links TRBV2 to TRBJ1-2, with D tentatively TRBD1 (5 bases). Trimming cost V 3 bases and J 4 bases, with 15 bases left between them. The germline V gene encodes CDR1 SNHLY and CDR2 FYNNEI. This CDR3 is built from 15 residues.

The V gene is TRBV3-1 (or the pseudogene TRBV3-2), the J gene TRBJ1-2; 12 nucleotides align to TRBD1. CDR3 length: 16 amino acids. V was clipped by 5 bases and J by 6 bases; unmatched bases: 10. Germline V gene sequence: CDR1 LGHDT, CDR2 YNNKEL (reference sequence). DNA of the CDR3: TGTGCCAGCAGCGTACTACCGGGACAGGGGGCAGATGGCTACACCTTC. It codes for CASSVLPGQGADGYTF.